This T cell receptor beta chain appears in the sequencing data of a study of cytomegalovirus exposure and HLA in healthy donors. Findings and limits, study-wide: Indistinguishability led to the exclusion of some V segments, TRBV6-2 and TRBV6-3 included. It was 150 to 200 TCR beta chains that were listed as cytomegalovirus-associated. Fewer N-insertions than the roughly 630-donor mean were reportedly shown by an Asian-associated ancestry cluster in a later analysis.

There were likely unrecorded immune exposures, though donors were nominally healthy when sampled. With respect to this clone: Its antigen is currently unknown.

PCR employed 60 Vbeta and 13 Jbeta primers. Method: immunoSEQ multiplex PCR; TCRdb's copy keeps in-frame clones and lacks some. Of some 93,000 clones in the sample, about 78% are singletons; the top ten hold 3% to 3.5%. The length of the CDR3 is 16 residues. Trimming at V came to 5 bases and at J to 0 bases, leaving 10 bases not matched to a gene. Germline lookup yields CDR1 SQVTM and CDR2 ANQGSEA. The sequence was obtained from a woman in her thirties or forties in good health and CMV-seronegative. Sequenced: PBMCs. The rearrangement uses TRBV29-1 and TRBJ1-1; 9 nucleotides line up with TRBD1. The CDR3 here is CSVCDRGKPLNTEAFF. The CDR3 nucleotides read TGCAGCGTTTGTGACAGGGGGAAACCCCTGAACACTGAAGCTTTCTTT.